This T cell receptor (beta chain) derives from a study of naive and memory T cell subsets (TCRdb year 2017). About the study as a whole: The figure summarizing these samples reported 10 or so blood donors, 7 tuberculin skin test biopsies and 3 saline control biopsies. PCR2 was typically performed as a SYBR Green qPCR that was stopped at a set threshold, although end-point PCR (roughly 6 cycles) could be used instead for low-input samples. Here is what the overall study found, with its caveats: The RNA-based method was acknowledged to be potentially sensitive to changes in TCR transcripts with T cell activation and differentiation.

Reading the germline V gene (reference sequence) gives CDR1 DFQATT and CDR2 SNEGSKA. The CDR3 covers 16 residues, taking in both the cysteine and the phenylalanine. Only the CDR3 portion is preserved as DNA: 48 bases, with reading frame beginning at the first base. V and J are trimmed by 0 bases and 7 bases, and the gene matches miss 13 bases of the junction. Using 3' ligation of a UMI-containing oligonucleotide to TCR cDNA, the study laid out a robust and sensitive protocol to amplify, sequence and analyze TCRs. For whole blood analysis, over 2 ml of peripheral blood was collected from healthy adult volunteers into Tempus tubes, and RNA was extracted following the manufacturer's instructions. Total RNA, without cell sorting, was DNase treated with RQ1 DNase before reverse transcription, targeting roughly 1 to 1000 ng input. Libraries were prepared from skin biopsies and whole blood to test how robust the pipeline was in samples where T cells are a minority population.

This clonotype was counted a few times. What this receptor recognizes is not known. Base qualities were left out, and no much larger clone turns up one base away. Libraries were made using 5' RACE. Four rounds of PCR, run with the SP2 primer together with nested alpha and beta constant region primers, were used to amplify the ligated cDNA. TCR RNA was reverse transcribed with SuperScript IV using alpha and beta constant region primers for the blood and skin samples. Using T4 RNA ligase 1, an oligonucleotide carrying both the Illumina SP2 primer and a UMI was ligated onto the 3' end of the cDNA. The 12-nucleotide UMI was composed of two random hexamers separated by an eight-base spacer, which was included to prevent hairpin formation. TCR alpha and beta chain libraries were processed separately from the second PCR onward, with dual indexing for multiplexing. After pooling, the indexed libraries were analyzed by capillary electrophoresis and sequenced on either an Illumina MiSeq or NextSeq. PhiX DNA at about 5-7.5% was added to the libraries to raise base diversity and improve cluster recognition. Per the source publication's procedure: Demultiplexor extracted UMIs from read 2, combined them with read 1 TCR sequence, and split reads by sample indices. V and J genes and V-J junctions were identified by Decombinator, and each TCR was assigned a five-part identifier that included V and J deletions. Collapsinator relied on UMIs to correct both sequencing errors and PCR amplification heterogeneity, producing a UMI-based abundance for each TCR. CDR3Translator turned identifiers into nucleotide sequence, translated the nucleotide sequence into amino acids, and pulled out CDR3 regions based on terminal motifs. Error-corrected counts of alpha and beta TCRs from blood and skin were compared after being normalized to the amount of input RNA. TCRdb reworked the public reads: Q25 trimming with fastp, MiXCR clone assembly, productive beta chains retained. Rows matching on CDR3 protein sequence are summarized as one entry with the most common DNA and genes. Clone size and V and J calls follow TCRdb, not the original study. In all, the sample holds 50,000 to 60,000 distinct CDR3 sequences, and more than 7.5% of those were seen once. Jointly, the top ten make up approximately 9.4% of the sample.

Rearrangement joined TRBV20-1 to TRBJ1-2; 8 bases in between match TRBD1. This sequence originates from a female donor in good health. The DNA reads as follows: TGCAGTGCTAGAGACCGCGCAGGGGGCGTCTGGTTTGGCTACACCTTC. It specifies CSARDRAGGVWFGYTF.